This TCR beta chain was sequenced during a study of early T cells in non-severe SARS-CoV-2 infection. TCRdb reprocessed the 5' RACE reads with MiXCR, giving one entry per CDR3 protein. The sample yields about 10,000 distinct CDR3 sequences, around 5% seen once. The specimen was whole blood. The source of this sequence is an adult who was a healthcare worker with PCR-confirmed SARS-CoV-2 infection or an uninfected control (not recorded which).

CDR3 sequence (DNA): TGTGCCAGCAGCTTATCGGACGGGGCCAACGTCCTGACTTTC. Its protein is CASSLSDGANVLTF. This chain connects TRBV7-6 to TRBJ2-6, with D unclear. Per the germline V gene, CDR1 is SGHVS and CDR2 is FNYEAQ. There are 14 residues in the CDR3. The V end was cut by 2 bases, the J end by 4 bases, with 6 bases between.